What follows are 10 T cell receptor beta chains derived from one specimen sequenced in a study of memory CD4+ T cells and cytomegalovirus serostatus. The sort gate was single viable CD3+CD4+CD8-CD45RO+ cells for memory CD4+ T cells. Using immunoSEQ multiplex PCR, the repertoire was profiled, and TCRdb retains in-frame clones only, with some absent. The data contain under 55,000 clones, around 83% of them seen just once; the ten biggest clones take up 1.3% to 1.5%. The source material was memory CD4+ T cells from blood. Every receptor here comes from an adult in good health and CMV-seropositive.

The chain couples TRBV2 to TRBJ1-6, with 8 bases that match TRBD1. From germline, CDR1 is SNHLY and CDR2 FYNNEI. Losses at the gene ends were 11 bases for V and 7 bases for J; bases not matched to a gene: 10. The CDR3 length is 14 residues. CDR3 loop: CAGAQGAGNSPLHF. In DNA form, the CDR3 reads TGTGCCGGCGCCCAGGGGGCGGGGAATTCACCCCTCCACTTT.

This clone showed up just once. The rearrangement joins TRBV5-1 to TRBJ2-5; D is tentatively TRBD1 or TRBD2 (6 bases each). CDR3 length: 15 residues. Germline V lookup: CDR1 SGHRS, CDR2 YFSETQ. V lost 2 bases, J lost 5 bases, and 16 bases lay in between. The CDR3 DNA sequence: TGCGCCAGCAGCTTTCTAGGGGGGAGTGAGGAGACCCAGTACTTC. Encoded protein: CASSFLGGSEETQYF.

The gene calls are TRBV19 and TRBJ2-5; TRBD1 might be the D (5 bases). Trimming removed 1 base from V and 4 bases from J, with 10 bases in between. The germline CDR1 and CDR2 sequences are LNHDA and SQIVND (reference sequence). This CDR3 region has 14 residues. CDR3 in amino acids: CASSIGGRVETQYF. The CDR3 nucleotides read TGTGCCAGTAGTATAGGGGGCAGGGTAGAGACCCAGTACTTC.

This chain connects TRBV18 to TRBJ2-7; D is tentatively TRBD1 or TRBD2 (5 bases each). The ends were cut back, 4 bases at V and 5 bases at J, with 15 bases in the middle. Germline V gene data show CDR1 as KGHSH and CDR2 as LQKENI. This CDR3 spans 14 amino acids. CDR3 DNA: TGTGCCAGCTCACAACCGGGGCTGAAAAACGAGCAGTACTTC. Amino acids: CASSQPGLKNEQYF.

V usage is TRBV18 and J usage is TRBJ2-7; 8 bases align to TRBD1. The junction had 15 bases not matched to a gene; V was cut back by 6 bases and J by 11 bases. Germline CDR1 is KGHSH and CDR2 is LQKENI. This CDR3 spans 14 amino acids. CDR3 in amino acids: CASSPDREGTRKYF. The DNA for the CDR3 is TGTGCCAGCTCTCCGGACAGGGAAGGAACGAGAAAGTACTTC.

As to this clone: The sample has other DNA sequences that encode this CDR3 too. For the CDR3, the DNA is TGTGCCAGCAGCTCACGACTAGCCAAAAACATTCAGTACTTC. It specifies CASSSRLAKNIQYF. The rearrangement uses TRBV11-2 and TRBJ2-4; no firm D call. The V end was cut by 4 bases, the J end by 0 bases, with 7 bases between. The CDR3 is 14 residues long. Germline V gene lookup returns CDR1 SGHAT and CDR2 FQNNGV.

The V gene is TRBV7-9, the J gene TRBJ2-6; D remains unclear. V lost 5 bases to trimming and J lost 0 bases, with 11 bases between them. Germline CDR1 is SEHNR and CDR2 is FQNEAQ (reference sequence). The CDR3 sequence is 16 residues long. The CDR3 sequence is CASSLSTRSGANVLTF. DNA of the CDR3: TGTGCCAGCAGCCTATCTACCCGCTCTGGGGCCAACGTCCTGACTTTC.

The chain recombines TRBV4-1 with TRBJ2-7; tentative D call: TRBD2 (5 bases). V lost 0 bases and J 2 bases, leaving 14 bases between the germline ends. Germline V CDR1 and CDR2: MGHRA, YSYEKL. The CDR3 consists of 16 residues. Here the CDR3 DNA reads TGCGCCAGCAGCCAAGATTACCGAGGGTTCCCCTACGAGCAGTACTTC. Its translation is CASSQDYRGFPYEQYF.

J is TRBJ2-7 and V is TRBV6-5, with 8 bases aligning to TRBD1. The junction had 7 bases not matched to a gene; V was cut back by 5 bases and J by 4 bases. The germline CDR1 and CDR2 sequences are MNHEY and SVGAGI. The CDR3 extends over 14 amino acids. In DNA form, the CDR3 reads TGTGCCAGCAGTAGGGGACAGGCTCGATACGAGCAGTACTTC. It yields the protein CASSRGQARYEQYF.

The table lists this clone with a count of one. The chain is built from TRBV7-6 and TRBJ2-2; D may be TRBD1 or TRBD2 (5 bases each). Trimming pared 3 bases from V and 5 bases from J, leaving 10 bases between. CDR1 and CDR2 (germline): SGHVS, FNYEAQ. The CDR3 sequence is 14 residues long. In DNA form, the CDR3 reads TGTGCCAGCAGCTTGAGGGCAGGGACCGGGGAGCTGTTTTTT. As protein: CASSLRAGTGELFF. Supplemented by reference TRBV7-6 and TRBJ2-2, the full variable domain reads GAGVSQSPRYKVTKRGQDVALRCDPISGHVSLYWYRQALGQGPEFLTYFNYEAQQDKSGLPNDRFSAERPEGSISTLTIQRTEQRDSAMYRCASSLRAGTGELFFGEGSRLTVL.